This T cell receptor (beta chain) was identified during a study of blood T cells in healthy people across ages. As for this clonotype: The antigen remains unidentified. Mismatch with germline at one junction end may stem from a read error.

Per the germline V gene, CDR1 is MDHEN and CDR2 is SYDVKM. The CDR3 length is 16 residues. General study results and limits: Per million T cells, the diversity of TCR beta decreased roughly linearly as age advanced.

A second PCR, run for about 7 to 11 cycles, used a sample-barcoded 5' primer plus a J-beta primer mix. TCRdb independently ran MiXCR on the 5' RACE reads; one entry per CDR3 protein. The sample consists of about 970,000 distinct CDR3 sequences, about 51% of them appearing once. The specimen sequenced was blood. The sequence was collected from a woman aged 55-70 years in good health. The chain uses TRBV28 and TRBJ1-2, with 11 bases fitting TRBD1. CDR3 amino acids: CACSPSGTGGTYGYTF. CDR3 coding DNA: TGTGCCTGCAGCCCTTCCGGGACAGGGGGTACCTATGGCTACACCTTC.